This TCR beta chain is drawn from a study of CD8 T cells in ankylosing spondylitis. Overall study findings and caveats: Significant enrichment of disease-linked clones was reported in matched ankylosing spondylitis synovial fluid. A TCR beta motif made of under 10 highly homologous variants seemed typical of ankylosing spondylitis blood.

TCRdb analysed the 5' RACE reads with MiXCR anew, one entry per CDR3 protein. The data hold hundreds of thousands of distinct CDR3 sequences, with over 9.5% observed a single time. This clonotype turned up a few times. Its antigen is undetermined. The CDR3 length is 17 residues. The V end lost 0 bases, the J end lost 0 bases, and 16 bases lay between the germline ends. The germline V gene has CDR1 SGHRS and CDR2 YFSETQ. The TCR comes from a male donor with ankylosing spondylitis. The V call is TRBV5-1, the J call TRBJ2-7; either TRBD1 or TRBD2 may fit D (5 bases each). Source material: blood, either unsorted or a sorted T cell fraction (not recorded which). The CDR3 DNA reads as TGCGCCAGCAGCTTGGGTTCCGCCGGGGCGTTCTCCTACGAGCAGTACTTC. This translates into CASSLGSAGAFSYEQYF.